This TCR beta chain was observed in a study of T cell repertoires in cytomegalovirus infection. At the level of the study: It was recently identified HLA-C-restricted and well-studied HLA-B-restricted CMV epitopes that the study used. CMV infection plus the matching HLA type was flagged by public TCR beta signatures.

The table lists this clonotype with a few counts. Its antigen remains unidentified. The CDR3 sequence is 17 residues long. The germline V and J ends were trimmed by 5 bases and 3 bases, with 19 bases remaining between them. Study-wide results and caveats: Cumulative frequency (of public TCR beta family members) identified carriers of CMV plus the relevant HLA. Predominance within the ex vivo response was attributable to HLA-C-restricted CMV-specific TCR beta clonotypes.

TCRdb itself ran the reads through MiXCR, one entry per CDR3 protein. The table records about half a million distinct CDR3 sequences, roughly a third of them present only once. The material was cultured PBMCs, obtained from culture after CMV antigen stimulation. The genes are TRBV12-3 or TRBV12-4 and TRBJ2-2; no clear D. This TCR came from a human donor in good health (CMV status not recorded). Some clones in this sample may be carry-over from other donors' samples. The CDR3 bases are TGTGCCAGCAGTCCAAGAGGCCCTTCCTCTTACACCGGGGAGCTGTTTTTT. Its translation is CASSPRGPSSYTGELFF.